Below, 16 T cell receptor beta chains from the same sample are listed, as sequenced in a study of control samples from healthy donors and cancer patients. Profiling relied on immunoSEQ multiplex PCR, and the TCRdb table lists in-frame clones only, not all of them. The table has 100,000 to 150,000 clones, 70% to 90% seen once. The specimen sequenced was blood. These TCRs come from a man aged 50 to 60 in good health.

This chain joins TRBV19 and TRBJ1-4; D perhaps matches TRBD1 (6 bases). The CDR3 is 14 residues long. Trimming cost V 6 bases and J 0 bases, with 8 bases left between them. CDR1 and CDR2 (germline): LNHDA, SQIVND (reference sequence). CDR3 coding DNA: TGTGCCAGTAGGGACAGATCAACTAATGAAAAACTGTTTTTT. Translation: CASRDRSTNEKLFF.

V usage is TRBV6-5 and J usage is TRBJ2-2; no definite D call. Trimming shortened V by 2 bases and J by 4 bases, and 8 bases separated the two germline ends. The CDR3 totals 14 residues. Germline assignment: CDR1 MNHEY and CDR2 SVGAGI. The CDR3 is CASSYDRITGELFF. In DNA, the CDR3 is TGTGCCAGCAGTTACGACCGAATCACCGGGGAGCTGTTTTTT.

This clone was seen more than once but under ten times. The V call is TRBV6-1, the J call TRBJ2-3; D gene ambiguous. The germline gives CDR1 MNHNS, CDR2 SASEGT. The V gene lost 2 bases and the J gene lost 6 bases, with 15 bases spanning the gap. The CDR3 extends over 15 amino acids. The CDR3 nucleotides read TGTGCCAGCAGTGAATCTGTCAGACCCGCGGATACGCAGTATTTT. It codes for CASSESVRPADTQYF.

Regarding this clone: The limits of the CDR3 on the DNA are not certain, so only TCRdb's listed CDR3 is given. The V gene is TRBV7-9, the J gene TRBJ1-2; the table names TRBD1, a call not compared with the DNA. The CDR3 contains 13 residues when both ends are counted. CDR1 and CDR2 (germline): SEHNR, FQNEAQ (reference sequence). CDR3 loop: CASSLWGTGSFTF.

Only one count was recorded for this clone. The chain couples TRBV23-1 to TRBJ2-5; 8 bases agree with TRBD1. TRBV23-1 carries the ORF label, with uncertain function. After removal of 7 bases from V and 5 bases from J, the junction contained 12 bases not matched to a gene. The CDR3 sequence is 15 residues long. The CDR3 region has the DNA TGCGCCAGCACACAGGTGACAGGGGATAAGGAGACCCAGTACTTC. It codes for CASTQVTGDKETQYF.

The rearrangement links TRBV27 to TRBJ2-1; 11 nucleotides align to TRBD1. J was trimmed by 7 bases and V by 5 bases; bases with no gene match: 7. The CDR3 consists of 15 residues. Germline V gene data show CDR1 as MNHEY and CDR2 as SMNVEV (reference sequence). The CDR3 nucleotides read TGTGCCAGCAGTCCCGGACAGGGGGCTATGAATGAGCAGTTCTTC. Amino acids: CASSPGQGAMNEQFF.

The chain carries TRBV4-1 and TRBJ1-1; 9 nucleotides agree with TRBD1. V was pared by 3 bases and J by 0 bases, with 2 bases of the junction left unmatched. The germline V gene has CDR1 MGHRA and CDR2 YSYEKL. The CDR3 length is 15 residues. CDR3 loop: CASSHRDRVNTEAFF. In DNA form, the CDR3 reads TGCGCCAGCAGCCATCGGGACAGGGTGAACACTGAAGCTTTCTTT.

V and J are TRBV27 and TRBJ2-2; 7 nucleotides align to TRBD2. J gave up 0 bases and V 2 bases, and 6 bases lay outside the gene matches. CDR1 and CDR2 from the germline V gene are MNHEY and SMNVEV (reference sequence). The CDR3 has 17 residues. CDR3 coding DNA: TGTGCCAGCAGTTTAGGACCGACTAGCTCGAACACCGGGGAGCTGTTTTTT. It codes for CASSLGPTSSNTGELFF.

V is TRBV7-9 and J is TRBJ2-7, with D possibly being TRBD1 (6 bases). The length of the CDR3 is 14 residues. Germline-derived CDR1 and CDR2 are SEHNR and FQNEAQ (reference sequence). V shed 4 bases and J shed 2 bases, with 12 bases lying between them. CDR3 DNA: TGTGCCAGCAGCTCCCCGGCAGGGGCCTACGAGCAGTACTTC. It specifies CASSSPAGAYEQYF. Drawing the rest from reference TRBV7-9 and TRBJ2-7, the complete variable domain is DTGVSQNPRHKITKRGQNVTFRCDPISEHNRLYWYRQTLGQGPEFLTYFQNEAQLEKSRLLSDRFSAERPKGSFSTLEIQRTEQGDSAMYLCASSSPAGAYEQYFGPGTRLTVT.

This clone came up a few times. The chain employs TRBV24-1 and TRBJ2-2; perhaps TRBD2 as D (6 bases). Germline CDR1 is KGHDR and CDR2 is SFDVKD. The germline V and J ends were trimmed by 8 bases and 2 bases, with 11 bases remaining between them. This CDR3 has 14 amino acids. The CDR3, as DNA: TGTGCCACCATGGCCGGGGGTAACACCGGGGAGCTGTTTTTT. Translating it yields CATMAGGNTGELFF.

For the CDR3, the DNA is TGTGCCAGCAGTGAACGGGGACGCAATGAGCAGTTCTTC. It is translated as CASSERGRNEQFF. The chain employs TRBV6-1 and TRBJ2-1, with D possibly called TRBD1 or TRBD2 (5 bases each). Trimming took 2 bases from V and 6 from J, leaving 8 bases between them. The CDR3 runs to 13 residues. CDR1 and CDR2 (germline): MNHNS, SASEGT.

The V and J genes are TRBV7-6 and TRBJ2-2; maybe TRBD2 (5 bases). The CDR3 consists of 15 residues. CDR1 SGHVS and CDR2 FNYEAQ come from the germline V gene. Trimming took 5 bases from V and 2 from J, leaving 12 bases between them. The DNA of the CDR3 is TGTGCCAGCAGCCCCCCGGCTAGCAACACCGGGGAGCTGTTTTTT. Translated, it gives CASSPPASNTGELFF.

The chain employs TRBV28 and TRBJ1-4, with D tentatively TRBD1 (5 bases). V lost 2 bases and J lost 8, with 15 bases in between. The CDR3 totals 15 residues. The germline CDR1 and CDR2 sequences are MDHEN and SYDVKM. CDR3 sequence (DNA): TGTGCCAGCAGTTTAGCGGGGGAGGGAGACGAAAAACTGTTTTTT. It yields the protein CASSLAGEGDEKLFF.

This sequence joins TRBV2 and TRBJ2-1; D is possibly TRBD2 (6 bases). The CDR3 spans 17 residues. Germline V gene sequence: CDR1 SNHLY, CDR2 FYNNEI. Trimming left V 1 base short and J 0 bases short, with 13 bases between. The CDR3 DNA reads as TGTGCCAGCAGTGAAGACCTAGCGAAGAGCTCCTACAATGAGCAGTTCTTC. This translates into CASSEDLAKSSYNEQFF.

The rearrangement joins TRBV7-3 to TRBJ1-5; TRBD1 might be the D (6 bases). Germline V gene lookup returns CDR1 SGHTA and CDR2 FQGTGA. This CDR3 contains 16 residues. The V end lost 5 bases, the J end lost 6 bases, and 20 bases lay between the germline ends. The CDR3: CASSHAEGGRGQPQHF. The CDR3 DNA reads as TGTGCCAGCAGCCACGCTGAAGGGGGTCGGGGTCAGCCCCAGCATTTT.

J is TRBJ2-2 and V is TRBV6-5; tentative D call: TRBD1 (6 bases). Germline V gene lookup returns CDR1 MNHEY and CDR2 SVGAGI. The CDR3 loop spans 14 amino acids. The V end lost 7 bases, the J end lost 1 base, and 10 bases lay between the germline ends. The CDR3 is CASKWGQNTGELFF. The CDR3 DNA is TGTGCCAGCAAATGGGGACAGAACACCGGGGAGCTGTTTTTT.